Following are 22 T cell receptor beta chains from one sample sequenced in a study of cytomegalovirus exposure and HLA in healthy donors. Method: immunoSEQ multiplex PCR; TCRdb's copy keeps in-frame clones and lacks some. The sample shows about 160,000 clones, 86% of them seen only once. The sample comprised PBMCs. Source of these receptors: a woman aged 18-35 years in good health and CMV-seronegative.

This sequence joins TRBV6-1 and TRBJ2-1; perhaps TRBD1 as D (7 bases). The CDR3 covers 13 residues. Per germline, CDR1 MNHNS and CDR2 SASEGT. V lost 10 bases and J lost 7, with 17 bases in between. The CDR3 DNA sequence: TGTGCCACTGGGGGGACAGCTTGGAATGAGCAGTTCTTC. Its translation is CATGGTAWNEQFF.

The chain links TRBV28 to TRBJ2-2; weak D call: TRBD1 (5 bases). Germline V lookup: CDR1 MDHEN, CDR2 SYDVKM. This CDR3 region has 14 residues. The V and J ends lost 6 bases and 5 bases respectively, with 13 bases between them. Here the CDR3 DNA reads TGTGCCAGCAGGGTTGGGTGGACAACCGGGGAGCTGTTTTTT. Translating it yields CASRVGWTTGELFF.

The rearrangement uses TRBV2 and TRBJ2-5, with 7 bases aligning to TRBD1. CDR1 is SNHLY and CDR2 is FYNNEI in the germline V gene. Trimming removed 6 bases from V and 5 bases from J; junction bases left unmatched: 9. CDR3 size: 14 residues. The CDR3 DNA reads as TGTGCCAGCAGCGCGAGACAGGGCGGTGAGACCCAGTACTTC. This sequence encodes CASSARQGGETQYF.

The chain employs TRBV4-3 and TRBJ2-5; maybe TRBD2 (6 bases). CDR3 length: 16 amino acids. Between the trimmed V and J ends, which lost 1 base and 4 bases, there was a span of 16 bases. In germline, CDR1 is LGHNA, CDR2 YSLEER. The CDR3 spells CASSQGASAGGETQYF. The DNA for the CDR3 is TGCGCCAGCAGCCAAGGGGCTAGCGCCGGGGGAGAGACCCAGTACTTC.

The V and J genes are TRBV4-1 and TRBJ2-7, with D possibly matching TRBD1 (6 bases). Deletions cut 0 bases from V and 3 bases from J, with 15 bases between. Germline V gene data show CDR1 as MGHRA and CDR2 as YSYEKL. The CDR3 is 16 residues long. The CDR3 sequence is CASSQDEDRVLYEQYF. CDR3 coding DNA: TGCGCCAGCAGCCAAGATGAGGACAGAGTACTCTACGAGCAGTACTTC.

V gene TRBV13 combines with J gene TRBJ1-1, with a possible D match to TRBD1 (6 bases). The CDR3 consists of 13 residues. V gave up 3 bases and J gave up 4 bases, with 9 bases separating them. CDR1 and CDR2 (germline): PRHDT, FYEKMQ (reference sequence). In nucleotides, the CDR3 is TGTGCCAGCAGCTTCACAGGGACCACTGAAGCTTTCTTT. Translating gives CASSFTGTTEAFF.

The CDR3 region has the DNA TGTGCCAGCAGTGAAGAGACAGGGCGCCAAGAGACCCAGTACTTC. Its translation: CASSEETGRQETQYF. This chain links TRBV6-1 with TRBJ2-5; 7 bases align to TRBD1. The trim removed 1 base at V and 1 base at J, leaving 3 bases unmatched. CDR1 is MNHNS and CDR2 is SASEGT in the germline V gene. This CDR3 has 15 amino acids.

In this sample, this clone turned up once. This specimen includes other DNA sequences encoding the same CDR3. This rearrangement joins TRBV18 to TRBJ1-1; 7 bases fit TRBD1. The CDR3 runs to 14 residues. J gave up 3 bases and V 6 bases, and 7 bases lay outside the gene matches. CDR1 KGHSH and CDR2 LQKENI come from the germline V gene. Here the CDR3 DNA reads TGTGCCAGCTCCCCGACCGGGACAGACACTGAAGCTTTCTTT. Amino acid sequence: CASSPTGTDTEAFF.

The V gene is TRBV5-8, the J gene TRBJ2-2, with D possibly being TRBD1 (6 bases). The V gene lost 3 bases and the J gene lost 4 bases, with 10 bases spanning the gap. From germline, CDR1 is SGHTS and CDR2 YDEGEE. This CDR3 spans 14 amino acids. The CDR3 loop is CASSSYRATGELFF. In nucleotides, the CDR3 is TGTGCCAGCAGCTCATACAGGGCCACCGGGGAGCTGTTTTTT.

The chain recombines TRBV13 with TRBJ1-2, with 10 nucleotides matching TRBD1. This CDR3 is built from 15 residues. Trimming cost V 3 bases and J 4 bases; bases outside gene matches: 5. Germline V gene lookup returns CDR1 PRHDT and CDR2 FYEKMQ (reference sequence). The chain's CDR3 is CASSLSGQGVYGYTF. CDR3 bases: TGTGCCAGCAGCTTGAGCGGACAGGGGGTCTATGGCTACACCTTC.

This sequence joins TRBV19 and TRBJ1-1; no clear D gene. The CDR3 covers 13 residues. The germline CDR1 and CDR2 sequences are LNHDA and SQIVND (reference sequence). The V and J ends lost 5 bases and 0 bases respectively, with 7 bases between them. The CDR3 protein is CASSPTLNTEAFF. The CDR3 DNA reads as TGTGCCAGTAGTCCAACATTGAACACTGAAGCTTTCTTT.

The chain couples TRBV5-1 to TRBJ2-1, with 8 nucleotides matching TRBD2. CDR3 length: 15 amino acids. V was clipped by 4 bases and J by 4 bases; unmatched bases: 7. CDR1 is SGHRS, CDR2 YFSETQ, per germline. The CDR3 here is CASSPELAEYNEQFF. CDR3 coding DNA: TGCGCCAGCAGCCCCGAACTAGCGGAATACAATGAGCAGTTCTTC.

The gene calls are TRBV4-1 and TRBJ1-1; D might be TRBD1 (5 bases). This CDR3 has 14 amino acids. Germline loops: CDR1 MGHRA, CDR2 YSYEKL. V lost 2 bases and J lost 2, with 9 bases in between. CDR3 protein: CASSQSGENTEAFF. In DNA form, the CDR3 reads TGCGCCAGCAGCCAATCGGGGGAAAACACTGAAGCTTTCTTT.

This chain links TRBV7-6 with TRBJ2-4, with a possible D match to TRBD2 (7 bases). V was trimmed by 7 bases and J by 5 bases, leaving 12 bases between them. Germline CDR1 SGHVS, CDR2 FNYEAQ. CDR3 length: 13 residues. CDR3 residues: CASTGGPQNIQYF. In DNA, the CDR3 is TGTGCCAGCACCGGGGGGCCCCAAAACATTCAGTACTTC.

The genes are TRBV11-2 and TRBJ1-2; no reliable D call. Germline V gene lookup returns CDR1 SGHAT and CDR2 FQNNGV. The CDR3 loop spans 12 amino acids. Trimming removed 1 base at V and 4 bases at J, with 4 bases between. CDR3 DNA: TGTGCCAGCAGCTTAGGACTCTATGGCTACACCTTC. Its protein is CASSLGLYGYTF. The whole variable domain, remainder taken from reference TRBV11-2 and TRBJ1-2, is EAGVAQSPRYKIIEKRQSVAFWCNPISGHATLYWYQQILGQGPKLLIQFQNNGVVDDSQLPKDRFSAERLKGVDSTLKIQPAKLEDSAVYLCASSLGLYGYTFGSGTRLTVV.

This sequence joins TRBV18 and TRBJ1-2; D gene unclear. V lost 3 bases, J lost 7 bases, and 18 bases lay in between. CDR1 KGHSH and CDR2 LQKENI come from the germline V gene. This CDR3 is built from 15 residues. The CDR3 loop is CASSPGSDPTGGYTF. The DNA for the CDR3 is TGTGCCAGCTCACCCGGCTCGGATCCGACGGGTGGCTACACCTTC.

The chain links TRBV30 to TRBJ1-1; D call uncertain. This CDR3 comprises 11 residues. Between the trimmed V and J ends, which lost 8 bases and 0 bases, there was a span of 7 bases. CDR1 and CDR2 from the germline V gene are GTSNPN and SVGIG (reference sequence). CDR3 region: CATQMNTEAFF. In DNA form, the CDR3 reads TGTGCCACTCAAATGAACACTGAAGCTTTCTTT.

V gene TRBV5-1 combines with J gene TRBJ2-2; D uncertain. CDR3 length equals 14 residues. In germline, CDR1 is SGHRS, CDR2 YFSETQ. V lost 4 bases to trimming and J lost 5 bases, with 12 bases between them. The CDR3 protein is CASSIPETTGELFF. In DNA, the CDR3 is TGCGCCAGCAGCATTCCGGAGACTACCGGGGAGCTGTTTTTT. The variable domain in full, completed from reference TRBV5-1 and TRBJ2-2, reads KAGVTQTPRYLIKTRGQQVTLSCSPISGHRSVSWYQQTPGQGLQFLFEYFSETQRNKGNFPGRFSGRQFSNSRSEMNVSTLELGDSALYLCASSIPETTGELFFGEGSRLTVL.

The chain carries TRBV7-9 and TRBJ1-2; perhaps TRBD1 as D (5 bases). The CDR3 is 18 residues long. The ends were cut back, 5 bases at V and 0 bases at J, with 22 bases in the middle. Germline V lookup: CDR1 SEHNR, CDR2 FQNEAQ (reference sequence). CDR3 sequence: CASSPDQTAFIANYGYTF. CDR3 DNA: TGTGCCAGCAGCCCAGATCAGACAGCCTTTATCGCTAACTATGGCTACACCTTC.

The chain links TRBV6-1 to TRBJ1-1; maybe TRBD1 (5 bases). The V and J ends lost 7 bases and 2 bases respectively, with 14 bases between them. Germline-derived CDR1 and CDR2 are MNHNS and SASEGT. The CDR3 covers 14 residues. CDR3 coding DNA: TGTGCCAGCACCGCAGGGTTTTTTAACACTGAAGCTTTCTTT. As protein: CASTAGFFNTEAFF.

The chain carries TRBV6-5 and TRBJ1-4; D is undetermined. This CDR3 is built from 16 residues. CDR1 MNHEY and CDR2 SVGAGI come from the germline V gene. Trimming took 0 bases from V and 3 from J, leaving 11 bases between them. This chain's CDR3 is CASSYSERGANEKLFF. In DNA, the CDR3 is TGTGCCAGCAGTTACTCGGAACGGGGAGCTAATGAAAAACTGTTTTTT.

Here the CDR3 DNA reads TGTGCCAGCAGTGGTACCGGGGGGAATGAAAAACTGTTTTTT. This encodes CASSGTGGNEKLFF. This chain connects TRBV2 to TRBJ1-4; D perhaps matches TRBD1 (5 bases). Deletions cut 4 bases from V and 5 bases from J, with 11 bases between. This CDR3 contains 14 residues. Germline V gives CDR1 SNHLY, CDR2 FYNNEI.